Following are 28 T cell receptor beta chains from one sample sequenced in a study of lymphopenia after photon versus proton radiotherapy. Some clones are missing from TCRdb's copy, which holds only in-frame ones; the method was immunoSEQ multiplex PCR. The sample comprises 25,000 to 35,000 clones, approximately 89% of which are singletons, and 6.6% rests with the top ten. The source was peripheral blood, collected from a patient treated with proton-based radiotherapy. These receptors originate from a woman aged 70-85 years with pancreatic cancer. Some clones in this sample may be carry-over from other donors' samples.

The gene calls are TRBV28 and TRBJ1-5, with a tentative D call TRBD1 (6 bases). CDR1 and CDR2 from the germline V gene are MDHEN and SYDVKM. The V gene lost 5 bases and the J gene lost 5 bases, with 16 bases spanning the gap. There are 15 residues in the CDR3. CDR3 protein: CASSPDKGEYQPQHF. The CDR3, as DNA: TGTGCCAGCAGTCCGGACAAGGGGGAATATCAGCCCCAGCATTTT.

The CDR3 coding sequence is TGTGCCAGCCTACTCGGACTTTTGGAGGCCAGGACTGAAGCTTTCTTT. Protein product: CASLLGLLEARTEAFF. This chain uses TRBV2 with TRBJ1-1; D remains unclear. The germline gives CDR1 SNHLY, CDR2 FYNNEI. The CDR3 is made up of 16 amino acids. V was cut by 8 bases and J by 5 bases, with 24 bases left in between.

This chain links TRBV5-5 with TRBJ1-5; perhaps TRBD1 as D (5 bases). CDR3 size: 13 residues. Trimming pared 1 base from V and 7 bases from J, leaving 9 bases between. Germline CDR1 and CDR2: SGHKS and YYEKEE (reference sequence). The CDR3 sequence is CASSLFREQPQHF. CDR3 bases: TGTGCCAGCAGCTTGTTCAGGGAGCAGCCCCAGCATTTT.

The genes are TRBV28 and TRBJ1-5; 9 bases map to TRBD1. The CDR3 consists of 15 residues. V was pared by 3 bases and J by 6 bases, with 6 bases of the junction left unmatched. Germline V CDR1 and CDR2: MDHEN, SYDVKM. CDR3: CASSLLRDRAQPQHF. Here the CDR3 DNA reads TGTGCCAGCAGTTTGTTGAGGGACAGGGCTCAGCCCCAGCATTTT.

This rearrangement joins TRBV27 to TRBJ2-3, with TRBD2 matching over 9 bases. From germline, CDR1 is MNHEY and CDR2 SMNVEV (reference sequence). V was clipped by 0 bases and J by 2 bases; unmatched bases: 3. CDR3 length: 16 residues. The CDR3 region is CASSLSSGSPTDTQYF. CDR3 DNA sequence: TGTGCCAGCAGTTTATCTAGCGGGAGCCCCACAGATACGCAGTATTTT.

The chain employs TRBV5-4 and TRBJ2-7, with TRBD1 as a possible D gene (5 bases). CDR1 is SGHNT, CDR2 YYREEE, per germline (reference sequence). This CDR3 has 14 amino acids. V gave up 4 bases and J gave up 0 bases, with 11 bases separating them. Here the CDR3 DNA reads TGTGCCAGCAGCCCAGACAGATACTCCTACGAGCAGTACTTC. Translating it yields CASSPDRYSYEQYF.

The rearrangement uses TRBV11-2 and TRBJ2-3; TRBD1 matches 9 bases. CDR3 size: 16 residues. Germline lookup yields CDR1 SGHAT and CDR2 FQNNGV. J gave up 2 bases and V 5 bases, and 8 bases lay outside the gene matches. The CDR3 bases are TGTGCCAGCAGCACCCGTCGGACAGGGGTCACAGATACGCAGTATTTT. This gives the protein CASSTRRTGVTDTQYF.

The chain is built from TRBV7-2 and TRBJ1-5, with 7 nucleotides matching TRBD1. From germline, CDR1 is SGHTA and CDR2 FQGNSA. V lost 5 bases and J lost 4; bases outside the gene matches: 5. This CDR3 has 14 residues. The CDR3 reads CASSVGTVNQPQHF. The CDR3 DNA reads TGTGCCAGCAGCGTCGGGACAGTTAATCAGCCCCAGCATTTT. The whole variable domain, filled in from reference TRBV7-2 and TRBJ1-5, reads GAGVSQSPSNKVTEKGKDVELRCDPISGHTALYWYRQSLGQGLEFLIYFQGNSAPDKSGLPSDRFSAERTGGSVSTLTIQRTQQEDSAVYLCASSVGTVNQPQHFGDGTRLSIL.

The V and J genes are TRBV6-5 and TRBJ1-1; D uncertain. Trimming removed 6 bases from V and 5 bases from J, with 16 bases in between. Per germline, CDR1 MNHEY and CDR2 SVGAGI. This CDR3 has 14 amino acids. The CDR3 DNA reads TGTGCCAGCAGGGAAAGGTGGGTTGGGACTGAAGCTTTCTTT. This codes for CASRERWVGTEAFF.

This rearrangement joins TRBV30 to TRBJ2-7, with 10 bases fitting TRBD2. Germline loops: CDR1 GTSNPN, CDR2 SVGIG (reference sequence). This CDR3 has 14 residues. Trimming took 1 base from V and 2 from J; bases not matched to a gene: 2. CDR3 amino acids: CAWSEGTSAYEQYF. Here the CDR3 DNA reads TGTGCCTGGAGTGAGGGGACTAGCGCCTACGAGCAGTACTTC.

The J gene is TRBJ1-2, the V gene TRBV6-1, with 12 bases matching TRBD1. After removal of 8 bases from V and 5 bases from J, the junction contained 3 bases not matched to a gene. CDR3 length equals 13 residues. Per the germline V gene, CDR1 is MNHNS and CDR2 is SASEGT. In nucleotides, the CDR3 is TGTGCCAGCTGGGACAGGGGGCTATATGGCTACACCTTC. Protein product: CASWDRGLYGYTF.

The chain links TRBV6-6 to TRBJ1-1, with D tentatively TRBD1 (6 bases). CDR1 and CDR2 (germline): MNHNY, SVGAGI (reference sequence). The CDR3 is made up of 13 amino acids. Trimming removed 7 bases from V and 6 bases from J, with 15 bases in between. The CDR3 region has the DNA TGTGCCAGCACCAAGGGGGGTTCCCCTGAAGCTTTCTTT. This encodes CASTKGGSPEAFF.

The chain combines TRBV27 with TRBJ1-1; D may be TRBD1 (6 bases). The germline V gene encodes CDR1 MNHEY and CDR2 SMNVEV (reference sequence). V lost 7 bases, J lost 4 bases, and 22 bases lay in between. There are 16 residues in the CDR3. The CDR3, as DNA: TGTGCCAGCATGTGGGACTCGACAGGTCATTCCACTGAAGCTTTCTTT. Translation: CASMWDSTGHSTEAFF.

The V gene is TRBV19, the J gene TRBJ2-3; D is ambiguous. There are 15 residues in the CDR3. With 3 bases removed from V and 2 bases from J, the gap between germline ends came to 12 bases. Germline CDR1 LNHDA, CDR2 SQIVND (reference sequence). CDR3 in DNA: TGTGCCAGTAGTATTGGCGGCGGATCCACAGATACGCAGTATTTT. It is translated as CASSIGGGSTDTQYF.

In its sample, this clone was seen once. V is TRBV5-6 and J is TRBJ2-3; TRBD1 matches 10 bases. The CDR3 length is 15 residues. V shed 0 bases and J 3 bases; nucleotides not matched to a gene: 1. Germline CDR1 and CDR2: SGHDT and YYEEEE. This CDR3 reads CASSLGTGGTDTQYF. The CDR3 nucleotides are TGTGCCAGCAGCTTGGGGACAGGGGGAACAGATACGCAGTATTTT.

The chain couples TRBV7-2 to TRBJ2-4; 7 bases match TRBD1. In germline, CDR1 is SGHTA, CDR2 FQGNSA. The CDR3 covers 13 residues. V shed 6 bases, J shed 6 bases, and the junction held 5 bases outside the gene matches. CDR3: CASRERQGNIQYF. CDR3 nucleotides: TGTGCCAGCAGGGAGAGACAGGGAAACATTCAGTACTTC.

This clone appeared once. The chain is built from TRBV11-1 and TRBJ1-1, with D possibly being TRBD1 (5 bases). V shed 4 bases and J shed 8 bases, with 17 bases lying between them. Looked up from germline, CDR1 is SGHAT and CDR2 is FQDESV (reference sequence). The CDR3 length is 14 residues. CDR3 region: CASSSGLWGSEAFF. In DNA form, the CDR3 reads TGTGCCAGCAGCTCAGGGCTCTGGGGTAGCGAAGCTTTCTTT.

The rearrangement uses TRBV20-1 and TRBJ2-3, with D perhaps matching TRBD1 (5 bases). Deletions cut 6 bases from V and 2 bases from J, with 6 bases between. CDR3 length: 11 amino acids. Germline V gene lookup returns CDR1 DFQATT and CDR2 SNEGSKA (reference sequence). CDR3 DNA sequence: TGCAGTGCGGACATCACAGATACGCAGTATTTT. Translating it yields CSADITDTQYF.

The chain is built from TRBV25-1 and TRBJ2-7; TRBD2 matches at 12 bases. Trimming removed 4 bases from V and 3 bases from J; junction bases left unmatched: 4. CDR1 is MGHDK and CDR2 is SYGVNS in the germline V gene. The CDR3 covers 15 residues. CDR3 DNA sequence: TGTGCCAGCAGTGGACGACTAGCGGGAGTCTACGAGCAGTACTTC. Amino acids: CASSGRLAGVYEQYF.

The chain recombines TRBV6-5 with TRBJ2-4, with a tentative D call TRBD1 (6 bases). Looked up from germline, CDR1 is MNHEY and CDR2 is SVGAGI. Trimming took 4 bases from V and 0 from J, leaving 13 bases between them. This CDR3 has 16 amino acids. In nucleotides, the CDR3 is TGTGCCAGCAGTTCTCCGGGACACTTAGCCAAAAACATTCAGTACTTC. Translation: CASSSPGHLAKNIQYF.

The CDR3 sequence: CATSRDKGFLGNIQYF. DNA for the CDR3: TGTGCCACCAGCAGAGATAAGGGGTTTCTGGGAAACATTCAGTACTTC. The V gene is TRBV15, the J gene TRBJ2-4; perhaps TRBD1 as D (5 bases). Germline values: CDR1 LNHNV, CDR2 YYDKDF (reference sequence). Deletions cut 0 bases from V and 6 bases from J, with 15 bases between. The CDR3 sequence is 16 residues long.

The chain couples TRBV5-8 to TRBJ1-1; the match to TRBD1 covers 8 bases. The CDR3 is 13 amino acids. CDR1 and CDR2 (germline): SGHTS, YDEGEE. V was clipped by 3 bases and J by 10 bases; unmatched bases: 8. The CDR3 bases are TGTGCCAGCAGCTGGGACAGGATTTGGGTAGCTTTCTTT. It yields the protein CASSWDRIWVAFF.

The V and J genes are TRBV18 and TRBJ2-5; 11 bases agree with TRBD2. The length of the CDR3 is 17 residues. Germline loops: CDR1 KGHSH, CDR2 LQKENI. V lost 0 bases, J lost 1 base, and 4 bases stayed unmatched. The CDR3: CASSPPVAGGIQETQYF. The CDR3, as DNA: TGTGCCAGCTCACCACCGGTAGCGGGAGGGATCCAAGAGACCCAGTACTTC.

V usage is TRBV10-1 and J usage is TRBJ2-2, with TRBD1 as a possible D gene (6 bases). Germline V lookup: CDR1 WNHNN, CDR2 SYGVQD (reference sequence). Trimming stripped 4 bases from V and 11 bases from J, with 14 bases between. There are 13 residues in the CDR3. CDR3 region: CASSATGRNELFF. CDR3 bases: TGCGCCAGCAGTGCTACAGGGCGTAATGAGCTGTTTTTT.

The rearrangement links TRBV6-6 to TRBJ2-7; D remains ambiguous. Trimming pared 6 bases from V and 6 bases from J, leaving 18 bases between. Germline-derived CDR1 and CDR2 are MNHNY and SVGAGI (reference sequence). The CDR3 is made up of 14 amino acids. The CDR3 DNA reads as TGTGCCAGCAGCCGACTGATTTTCTCCCGCGAGCAGTACTTC. This codes for CASSRLIFSREQYF.

This chain connects TRBV18 to TRBJ2-7; 8 positions agree with TRBD2. The V and J ends lost 1 base and 3 bases, in that order; junction bases with no gene match: 11. Germline V gene lookup returns CDR1 KGHSH and CDR2 LQKENI. The CDR3 loop spans 17 amino acids. The CDR3 region is CASSPRPGGAGVYEQYF. The CDR3 nucleotides are TGTGCCAGCTCACCACGACCCGGCGGAGCGGGAGTCTACGAGCAGTACTTC.

About this clone itself: The junction departs from germline at one end; a sequencing error may be responsible. The chain employs TRBV15 and TRBJ1-2; D gene uncertain. The CDR3 spans 15 residues. CDR1 is LNHNV, CDR2 YYDKDF, per germline (reference sequence). Here the CDR3 DNA reads TGTGCCGCCAGCAGAGATAGGCAGCAAGGCTATGGCTACACCTTC. This gives the protein CAASRDRQQGYGYTF.

J is TRBJ2-3 and V is TRBV5-1; 10 nucleotides align to TRBD2. CDR1 is SGHRS and CDR2 is YFSETQ in the germline V gene. The CDR3 consists of 14 residues. J lost 4 bases, V lost 5 bases, and 4 bases had no gene match. The CDR3 here is CASRTSGLADTQYF. The CDR3 DNA sequence: TGCGCCAGCAGGACTAGCGGGTTAGCAGATACGCAGTATTTT.